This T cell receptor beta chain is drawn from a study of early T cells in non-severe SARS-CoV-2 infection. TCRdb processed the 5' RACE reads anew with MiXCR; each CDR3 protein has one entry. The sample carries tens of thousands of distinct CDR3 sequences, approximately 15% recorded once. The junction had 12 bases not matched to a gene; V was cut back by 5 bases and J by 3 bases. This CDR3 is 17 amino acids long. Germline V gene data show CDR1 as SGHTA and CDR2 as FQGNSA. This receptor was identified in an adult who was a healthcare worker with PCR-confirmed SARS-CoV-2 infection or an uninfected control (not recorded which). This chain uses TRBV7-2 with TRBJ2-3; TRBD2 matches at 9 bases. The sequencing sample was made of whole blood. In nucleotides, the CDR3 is TGTGCCAGCAGCCTTAGCGGGGGCCCGAATGGGACAGATACGCAGTATTTT. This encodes CASSLSGGPNGTDTQYF.